The entry that follows covers one T cell receptor beta chain sequence. Profiled with immunoSEQ multiplex PCR; TCRdb holds only in-frame clones, not every one. The sample lists approximately 210,000 clones, 87% occurring once. This sample stems from a study of blood T cell repertoires in COVID-19. Across the study: PBMCs, B-cell-depleted T cells, or T cells were the source of the cDNA or gDNA that made up the material.

Germline lookup yields CDR1 SGHTA and CDR2 FQGTGA. This CDR3 region has 14 residues. The junction had 6 bases not matched to a gene; V was cut back by 5 bases and J by 2 bases. Cohorts were assigned according to the clinical history that participants reported. What the recovered Cohort 3 donors had was two negative PCRs, clearance, or symptom resolution. The sequenced material came from PBMCs or T cells enriched from blood (not recorded which). V and J are TRBV7-3 and TRBJ2-7; TRBD1 aligns across 7 bases. The clonotype originates from a young woman who had recovered from COVID-19. CDR3 region: CASSQNRGPYEQYF. CDR3 bases: TGTGCCAGCAGCCAGAACAGGGGACCCTACGAGCAGTACTTC.